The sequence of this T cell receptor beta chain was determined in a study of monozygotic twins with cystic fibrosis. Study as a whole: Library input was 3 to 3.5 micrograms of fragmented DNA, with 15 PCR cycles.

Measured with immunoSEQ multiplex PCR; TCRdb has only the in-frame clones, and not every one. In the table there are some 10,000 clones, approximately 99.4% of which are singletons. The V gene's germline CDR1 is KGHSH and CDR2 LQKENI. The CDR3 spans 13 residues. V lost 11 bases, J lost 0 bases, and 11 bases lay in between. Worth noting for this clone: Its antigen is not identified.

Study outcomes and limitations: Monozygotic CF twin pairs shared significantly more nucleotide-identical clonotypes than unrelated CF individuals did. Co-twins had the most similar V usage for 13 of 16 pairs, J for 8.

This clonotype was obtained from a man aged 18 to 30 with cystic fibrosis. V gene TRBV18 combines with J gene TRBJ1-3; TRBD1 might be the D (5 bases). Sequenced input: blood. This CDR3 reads CAGTAISGNTIYF. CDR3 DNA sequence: TGTGCCGGGACTGCTATCTCTGGAAACACCATATATTTT. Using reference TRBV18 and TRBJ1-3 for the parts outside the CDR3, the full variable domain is NAGVMQNPRHLVRRRGQEARLRCSPMKGHSHVYWYRQLPEEGLKFMVYLQKENIIDESGMPKERFSAEFPKEGPSILRIQQVVRGDSAAYFCAGTAISGNTIYFGEGSWLTVV.